This TCR beta chain was sequenced in a study of radiation and T cells in renal cell carcinoma. Overall study findings and caveats: Top 100 clonotypes averaged about 50% in irradiated versus around 45% in nephrectomy-only tumors.

Some clones are missing from TCRdb's copy, which holds only in-frame ones; the method was immunoSEQ multiplex PCR. The sample lists about 15,000 clones; about three fifths were seen once. About this clone itself: Its matching antigen is unknown.

Indicated treatment: treatment-naive control, cytoreductive nephrectomy. Treatment-naive patients without radiation supplied the control tumors at nephrectomy. Germline CDR1 reads MNHEY; CDR2 reads SMNVEV (reference sequence). The CDR3 consists of 13 residues. Trimming pared 10 bases from V and 1 base from J, leaving 13 bases between. This chain connects TRBV27 to TRBJ1-1; D possibly corresponds to TRBD1 (5 bases). Source: tumor tissue, taken from a patient whose treatment was nephrectomy without radiotherapy. The TCR comes from a man aged 55 to 70 with renal cell carcinoma. The CDR3 is CATHGGENTEAFF. For the CDR3, the DNA is TGTGCCACCCACGGGGGGGAGAACACTGAAGCTTTCTTT.